The next 3 T cell receptor beta chains were all read from a single sample in a study of cytomegalovirus exposure and HLA in healthy donors. The PCR contained 60 Vbeta and 13 Jbeta primers. The assay was immunoSEQ multiplex PCR, and TCRdb's table has in-frame clones only and misses some. The sample has over 110,000 clones, 75% to 85% seen once. The sample was PBMCs. All receptors come from a woman aged 40 to 49 in good health and CMV-seropositive.

The rearrangement joins TRBV29-1 to TRBJ1-1; a possible D gene is TRBD1 (5 bases). Germline CDR1 reads SQVTM; CDR2 reads ANQGSEA. V lost 0 bases and J lost 2, with 7 bases in between. This CDR3 contains 13 residues. The CDR3 nucleotides are TGCAGCGTTGAAGAGCAGGGAAACACTGAAGCTTTCTTT. Amino acids: CSVEEQGNTEAFF.

V usage is TRBV2 and J usage is TRBJ2-2; D is uncertain. The CDR3 extends over 11 amino acids. The germline V gene encodes CDR1 SNHLY and CDR2 FYNNEI. V dropped 9 bases and J dropped 3 bases, with 5 bases sitting between them. As DNA, the CDR3 is TGTGCCAGTGTCTACACCGGGGAGCTGTTTTTT. This gives the protein CASVYTGELFF.

This chain connects TRBV28 to TRBJ2-3; no clear D. Trimming cost V 3 bases and J 1 base, with 11 bases left between them. Germline V gives CDR1 MDHEN, CDR2 SYDVKM. This CDR3 contains 15 residues. In nucleotides, the CDR3 is TGTGCCAGCAGTTTGGGTGGCGGCCGCACAGATACGCAGTATTTT. Amino acid sequence: CASSLGGGRTDTQYF.